The entry below gives a single TCR beta chain sequence along with its context. Regions amplified from RNA transcripts were the TCR beta CDR3 regions. HTBI primers were used for first-round RT-PCR of the TCR CDR3. TCRdb independently ran MiXCR on the multiplex PCR reads; one entry per CDR3 protein. The sample shows 750,000 to 900,000 distinct CDR3 sequences, more than 30% of them seen only once. V lost 5 bases and J 7 bases, leaving 20 bases between the germline ends. The CDR3 is 15 amino acids. Germline values: CDR1 LNHDA, CDR2 SQIVND (reference sequence). Graves' hyperthyroidism showing no ophthalmopathy progression within 18 months was considered stable. These data are taken from a study of T cells in Graves' hyperthyroidism and ophthalmopathy.

This TCR was sampled from a man aged 18 to 29 with Graves' hyperthyroidism. Sequencing used blood. V gene TRBV19 combines with J gene TRBJ2-5; tentative D call: TRBD2 (6 bases). The CDR3 region is CASSPRGRTGTTQYF. The CDR3 DNA is TGTGCCAGTAGTCCCCGGGGGAGGACTGGTACGACCCAGTACTTC.